This entry lists 18 T cell receptor beta chains sequenced from one sample in a study of T cells in Graves' hyperthyroidism and ophthalmopathy. The TCR beta CDR3 regions underwent amplification using RNA transcripts as the source. RT-PCR in the first round (using the HTBI primer set) targeted the TCR CDR3. TCRdb reprocessed the multiplex PCR reads via MiXCR and lists one record per CDR3 protein. The table has about 640,000 distinct CDR3 sequences, 20% seen once. Sequencing used blood. These TCRs come from a man between 25 and 39 years old with Graves' ophthalmopathy.

This clonotype was seen at least ten times. The genes are TRBV28 and TRBJ2-7, with TRBD1 matching over 10 bases. In germline, CDR1 is MDHEN, CDR2 SYDVKM. V lost 7 bases and J lost 4; bases outside the gene matches: 7. The CDR3 runs to 14 residues. CDR3 sequence: CASNPRTGGYEQYF. The CDR3 DNA follows: TGTGCCAGCAATCCCCGGACAGGGGGGTACGAGCAGTACTTC.

This clonotype appeared a few times. The V call is TRBV18, the J call TRBJ2-1; D uncertain. Germline assignment: CDR1 KGHSH and CDR2 LQKENI. Trimming pared 6 bases from V and 6 bases from J, leaving 12 bases between. This CDR3 is built from 13 residues. CDR3 protein: CASSPVLGNEQFF. The CDR3 DNA reads TGTGCCAGCTCGCCGGTTTTGGGCAATGAGCAGTTCTTC.

This clonotype was observed a handful of times. CDR3 protein: CASSDTNTEAFF. The CDR3 DNA is TGTGCCAGCAGCGATACGAACACTGAAGCTTTCTTT. The V and J genes are TRBV6-1 and TRBJ1-1; no reliable D call. CDR1 and CDR2 (germline): MNHNS, SASEGT. Trimming took off 6 bases at V and 1 base at J, with 6 bases between the two ends. There are 12 residues in the CDR3.

This clonotype has just a few counts. The CDR3 here is CASSGWDRPLVLFF. The CDR3 DNA sequence: TGTGCCAGCAGTGGGTGGGACCGCCCTTTAGTGCTGTTTTTT. The chain couples TRBV6-1 to TRBJ2-2; D might be TRBD1 or TRBD2, each matching 5 bases. The CDR3 loop spans 14 amino acids. The germline V gene encodes CDR1 MNHNS and CDR2 SASEGT. The V and J ends lost 4 bases and 13 bases respectively, with 19 bases between them.

The gene calls are TRBV7-2 and TRBJ1-2, with 8 bases aligning to TRBD1. Germline V gene lookup returns CDR1 SGHTA and CDR2 FQGNSA. The V segment lost 4 bases and the J segment 6 bases; nucleotides outside the gene matches: 10. This CDR3 is built from 15 residues. CDR3 in DNA: TGTGCCAGCAGCTCCCAATCCCAGACAGGGGATGGCTACACCTTC. It encodes CASSSQSQTGDGYTF.

With regard to this clonotype: Germline is not matched at one junction end, which may reflect a read error. The V and J genes are TRBV20-1 and TRBJ2-5; 9 bases match TRBD2. There are 14 residues in the CDR3. Germline assignment: CDR1 DFQATT and CDR2 SNEGSKA (reference sequence). The CDR3: CSARWAGGPAASNF. The CDR3 region has the DNA TGCAGTGCTAGATGGGCGGGAGGGCCGGCTGCCTCTAACTTC.

As for this clonotype: A read error may account for a junction end that differs from germline. V usage is TRBV7-7 and J usage is TRBJ1-5; D is unresolved. CDR3 size: 16 residues. Germline assignment: CDR1 SSHAT and CDR2 FNYEAQ (reference sequence). The CDR3 sequence is CASSLIPGPPNQPQHF. The CDR3 DNA is TGTGCTAGCAGCCTCATCCCCGGGCCTCCCAATCAGCCCCAGCATTTT.

This rearrangement joins TRBV6-5 to TRBJ2-5; the match to TRBD1 covers 7 bases. V was pared by 2 bases and J by 1 base, with 7 bases of the junction left unmatched. CDR3 length equals 16 residues. Looked up from germline, CDR1 is MNHEY and CDR2 is SVGAGI. The CDR3 DNA follows: TGTGCCAGCAGTTACGTGAGGGGGCGAGGCCAAGAGACCCAGTACTTC. This gives the protein CASSYVRGRGQETQYF.

This clonotype has a handful of counts. CDR3 coding DNA: TGTGCCAGCAGGAGGGGAGAACAGCCCCAGCATTTT. It translates to CASRRGEQPQHF. J is TRBJ1-5 and V is TRBV28, with D possibly matching TRBD1 (5 bases). The CDR3 covers 12 residues. Germline CDR1 and CDR2: MDHEN and SYDVKM. With 6 bases removed from V and 7 bases from J, the gap between germline ends came to 10 bases. The variable domain in full, with the rest retrieved from reference TRBV28 and TRBJ1-5, is DVKVTQSSRYLVKRTGEKVFLECVQDMDHENMFWYRQDPGLGLRLIYFSYDVKMKEKGDIPEGYSVSREKKERFSLILESASTNQTSMYLCASRRGEQPQHFGDGTRLSIL.

The chain recombines TRBV3-1 with TRBJ2-7, with TRBD2 matching over 15 bases. The CDR3 runs 17 residues. V lost 4 bases to trimming and J lost 0 bases; unmatched junction nucleotides: 4. Germline loops: CDR1 LGHDT, CDR2 YNNKEL (reference sequence). The CDR3: CASSRGLAGGNSYEQYF. The CDR3 DNA reads TGTGCCAGCAGCCGCGGACTAGCGGGAGGGAACTCCTACGAGCAGTACTTC.

The chain joins TRBV7-9 to TRBJ2-7, with 8 bases matching TRBD2. The CDR3 is made up of 14 amino acids. V lost 7 bases to trimming and J lost 6 bases; unmatched junction nucleotides: 11. Germline values: CDR1 SEHNR, CDR2 FQNEAQ (reference sequence). CDR3 region: CASTRGTRGSEQYF. The CDR3 DNA follows: TGTGCCAGCACCCGGGGGACTAGGGGGAGCGAGCAGTACTTC.

The J gene is TRBJ1-3, the V gene TRBV30, with D unresolved. V dropped 2 bases and J dropped 0 bases, with 14 bases sitting between them. Per the germline V gene, CDR1 is GTSNPN and CDR2 is SVGIG (reference sequence). The CDR3 length is 16 residues. CDR3 sequence reads: CAWSLGRTSSGNTIYF. The CDR3 DNA is TGTGCCTGGAGTCTGGGTAGGACGAGCTCTGGAAACACCATATATTTT.

This chain connects TRBV20-1 to TRBJ2-7; 10 bases agree with TRBD2. The germline V gene encodes CDR1 DFQATT and CDR2 SNEGSKA (reference sequence). The CDR3 sequence is 13 residues long. CDR3 amino acids: CSSQSAGGDEQYF. In DNA form, the CDR3 reads TGCAGCTCCCAATCAGCGGGAGGGGACGAGCAGTACTTC.

This chain joins TRBV9 and TRBJ2-1, with unresolved D. This CDR3 spans 16 amino acids. The germline CDR1 and CDR2 sequences are SGDLS and YYNGEE. V lost 0 bases and J lost 4, with 14 bases in between. The CDR3 DNA is TGTGCCAGCAGCGTAGCTGCCCATTACCGATACAATGAGCAGTTCTTC. Amino acid sequence: CASSVAAHYRYNEQFF.

This chain joins TRBV10-3 and TRBJ2-2; TRBD1 agrees at 9 bases. CDR3 size: 14 residues. V trimming: 6 bases; J trimming: 1 base; junction bases outside the gene matches: 0. The germline gives CDR1 ENHRY, CDR2 SYGVKD. The CDR3, as DNA: TGTGCCATCAGGGGACAGGGGAACACCGGGGAGCTGTTTTTT. This encodes CAIRGQGNTGELFF.

In DNA form, the CDR3 reads TGTGCCATCAGCTATGGAGAGGGCGGTAATGAGCAGTTCTTC. Its protein product is CAISYGEGGNEQFF. This sequence joins TRBV10-3 and TRBJ2-1; the D gene is possibly TRBD2 (5 bases). The CDR3 has 14 residues. V shed 6 bases and J shed 7 bases, with 16 bases lying between them. Germline lookup yields CDR1 ENHRY and CDR2 SYGVKD.

About this clonotype itself: One junction end does not reproduce the germline sequence, and a read error may be involved. This chain joins TRBV7-7 and TRBJ2-7; 8 bases agree with TRBD2. The CDR3 totals 14 residues. Germline values: CDR1 SSHAT, CDR2 FNYEAQ (reference sequence). This CDR3 is CASSLGTRRYEQYF. The CDR3 DNA follows: TGTGCTAGCAGCTTAGGGACTAGGCGTTACGAGCAGTACTTC. Variable domain in full (rest from reference TRBV7-7 and TRBJ2-7): GAGVSQSPRYKVTKRGQDVTLRCDPISSHATLYWYQQALGQGPEFLTYFNYEAQPDKSGLPSDRFSAERPEGSISTLTIQRTEQRDSAMYRCASSLGTRRYEQYFGPGTRLTVT.

This clonotype was seen repeatedly, ten times or more. The chain carries TRBV27 and TRBJ2-7, with a weak D call TRBD2 (5 bases). The CDR3 is 17 amino acids. Germline lookup yields CDR1 MNHEY and CDR2 SMNVEV (reference sequence). Trimming took off 7 bases at V and 5 bases at J, with 27 bases between the two ends. This chain's CDR3 is CASTHLARKAGRHEQYF. The CDR3 nucleotides read TGTGCCAGCACTCATCTCGCGAGGAAGGCGGGTCGCCACGAGCAGTACTTC.